These T cell receptor beta chains were read from a single sample in a study of cytomegalovirus exposure and HLA in healthy donors. Clones were read by immunoSEQ multiplex PCR, and TCRdb kept only the in-frame ones, dropping some. The repertoire has about 360,000 clones, 75% to 90% of them found once; the top ten carry 0.83%. The specimen sequenced was PBMCs. Every receptor here comes from a woman under 30 in good health and CMV-seronegative. Both conserved end residues are part of each CDR3. D genes are given only for firm matches. Size is omitted from some rows. Given values are once, few, many or a class for expanded clones.

>TRBV6-5|TRBD1|TRBJ2-7|-
CASSYAGGSGSEQYF
TGTGCCAGCAGTTACGCAGGGGGCTCTGGGAGCGAGCAGTACTTC
>TRBV2|-|TRBJ2-5|-
CASTWLGEKTQYF
TGTGCCAGCACCTGGCTAGGGGAAAAGACCCAGTACTTC
>TRBV7-2|-|TRBJ1-1|-
CASSLQGTLNTEAFF
TGTGCCAGCAGCCTACAGGGCACATTGAACACTGAAGCTTTCTTT
>TRBV11-2|TRBD1|TRBJ2-7|-
CASSPRQGPYEQYF
TGTGCCAGCAGCCCCCGACAGGGGCCCTACGAGCAGTACTTC
>TRBV9|-|TRBJ2-7|-
CASSVQSGGGVYEQYF
TGTGCCAGCAGCGTCCAGTCTGGGGGAGGTGTCTACGAGCAGTACTTC
>TRBV4-1|TRBD1|TRBJ1-5|once
CASSQGGQGLYSNQPQHF
TGCGCCAGCAGCCAAGGTGGACAGGGACTTTATAGCAATCAGCCCCAGCATTTT
>TRBV19|-|TRBJ1-4|-
CASSILRIEGTNEKLFF
TGTGCCAGTAGTATCTTACGTATTGAGGGCACTAATGAAAAACTGTTTTTT
>TRBV7-8|-|TRBJ1-2|few
CASSLGSGNYGYTF
TGTGCCAGCAGCTTAGGCTCAGGGAACTATGGCTACACCTTC
>TRBV7-6|-|TRBJ1-4|-
CASSFRLPREGEKLFF
TGTGCCAGCAGCTTTAGGTTGCCTCGAGAGGGTGAAAAACTGTTTTTT
>TRBV27|TRBD2|TRBJ2-7|few
CASTHPSGGSYEQYF
TGTGCCAGCACTCACCCCTCGGGAGGGTCCTACGAGCAGTACTTC
>TRBV28|TRBD2|TRBJ2-3|-
CASSPPFLAGPPDTQYF
TGTGCCAGCAGTCCCCCTTTTCTAGCGGGACCCCCAGATACGCAGTATTTT
>TRBV2|TRBD1|TRBJ2-7|-
CASSRRQGARYEQYF
TGTGCCAGCAGTAGAAGACAGGGGGCGCGGTACGAGCAGTACTTC
>TRBV7-4|TRBD1|TRBJ2-7|-
CASSYDRVDEQYF
TGTGCCAGCAGTTACGACAGGGTCGACGAGCAGTACTTC
>TRBV7-8|-|TRBJ1-1|-
CASSLRSRGRSWNTEAFF
TGTGCCAGCAGCTTACGGAGCCGCGGCCGTTCGTGGAACACTGAAGCTTTCTTT
>TRBV9|-|TRBJ1-2|few
CASSAGVSYGYTF
TGTGCCAGCAGCGCGGGGGTTAGCTATGGCTACACCTTC
>TRBV7-9|-|TRBJ2-7|-
CASTPGGRRGEQYF
TGTGCCAGCACCCCAGGAGGGCGGAGGGGTGAGCAGTACTTC
>TRBV9|TRBD1|TRBJ2-7|-
CASSVSETGDEQYF
TGTGCCAGCAGCGTATCTGAGACAGGGGACGAGCAGTACTTC
>TRBV7-6|-|TRBJ2-3|-
CASSLGTSTDTQYF
TGTGCCAGCAGCTTAGGAACTAGCACAGATACGCAGTATTTT
>TRBV5-8|TRBD2|TRBJ2-1|-
CASSSVIVAGAYNEQFF
TGTGCCAGCAGCTCGGTCATTGTAGCGGGGGCTTACAATGAGCAGTTCTTC
>TRBV11-2|TRBD1|TRBJ2-7|once
CASSIDRERAYEQYF
TGTGCCAGCAGCATCGACAGGGAGCGAGCCTACGAGCAGTACTTC
>TRBV7-9|-|TRBJ1-5|-
CASTLGRNQPQHF
TGTGCCAGCACCCTGGGCAGGAATCAGCCCCAGCATTTT
>TRBV28|-|TRBJ2-7|-
CASSPELPEQYF
TGTGCCAGCAGTCCCGAACTCCCCGAGCAGTACTTC
>TRBV5-1|TRBD2|TRBJ2-1|-
CASSLERLAGDIEQFF
TGCGCCAGCAGCCTTGAAAGGCTAGCGGGAGACATCGAGCAGTTCTTC
>TRBV4-1|TRBD2|TRBJ2-7|-
CASSHGLAAYEQYF
TGCGCCAGCAGCCATGGACTAGCGGCCTACGAGCAGTACTTC
>TRBV2|-|TRBJ2-1|-
CASMGGARYNEQFF
TGTGCCAGCATGGGGGGAGCGCGCTACAATGAGCAGTTCTTC
>TRBV5-5|-|TRBJ1-2|once
CASSWRRTGYTF
TGTGCCAGCAGCTGGAGACGTACGGGCTACACCTTC
>TRBV7-9|TRBD1|TRBJ2-7|-
CASSLTGAKTYEQYF
TGTGCCAGCAGTCTAACAGGGGCCAAAACCTACGAGCAGTACTTC
>TRBV5-6|-|TRBJ2-3|-
CASSLSRDTQYF
TGTGCCAGCAGCTTGTCCCGGGATACGCAGTATTTT
>TRBV6-5|-|TRBJ2-3|few
CASSYSSSTDTQYF
TGTGCCAGCAGTTACTCGAGTAGCACAGATACGCAGTATTTT
>TRBV7-3|-|TRBJ2-5|-
CASSAHGRETQYF
TGTGCCAGCAGCGCCCACGGGAGAGAGACCCAGTACTTC
>TRBV27|TRBD2|TRBJ2-1|-
CASSLVAGGTYNEQFF
TGTGCCAGCAGTTTAGTAGCGGGGGGAACCTACAATGAGCAGTTCTTC
>TRBV28|-|TRBJ1-2|-
CASSSTTYGYTF
TGTGCCAGCAGTTCTACCACTTATGGCTACACCTTC
>TRBV11-2|TRBD1|TRBJ1-2|-
CASSLLTGGKGYTF
TGTGCCAGCAGCTTACTGACAGGGGGTAAAGGCTACACCTTC
>TRBV29-1|-|TRBJ2-5|few
CSVGELGETQYF
TGCAGCGTTGGGGAGCTGGGGGAGACCCAGTACTTC
>TRBV18|-|TRBJ1-5|-
CASSRGIRAGSNQPQHF
TGTGCCAGCTCACGGGGAATTCGGGCGGGCTCTAACCAGCCCCAGCATTTT
>TRBV2|-|TRBJ1-5|-
CASSVRGNQPQHF
TGTGCCAGCAGTGTGAGGGGCAATCAGCCCCAGCATTTT
>TRBV2|TRBD2|TRBJ2-1|-
CADQVGGGYNEQFF
TGTGCCGACCAGGTGGGGGGGGGCTACAATGAGCAGTTCTTC
>TRBV6-5|-|TRBJ1-2|-
CASSYSNSRRGGYTF
TGTGCCAGCAGTTACTCGAACAGCCGAAGGGGTGGCTACACCTTC
>TRBV28|TRBD2|TRBJ2-7|-
CASGGASGGYEQYF
TGTGCCAGCGGAGGGGCGAGCGGGGGCTACGAGCAGTACTTC
>TRBV6-5|-|TRBJ1-5|-
CASSYSGANSNQPQHF
TGTGCCAGCAGTTACTCGGGAGCAAATAGCAATCAGCCCCAGCATTTT
>TRBV11-2|-|TRBJ1-2|-
CASTQPGINYGYTF
TGTGCCAGCACCCAGCCGGGGATTAACTATGGCTACACCTTC
>TRBV6-5|-|TRBJ2-2|-
CASSYRPRLVSGELFF
TGTGCCAGCAGTTACCGCCCCAGACTAGTTTCCGGGGAGCTGTTTTTT
>TRBV4-1|-|TRBJ2-7|-
CASSQDTRYEDEQYF
TGCGCCAGCAGCCAAGATACAAGATACGAGGACGAGCAGTACTTC
>TRBV28|TRBD1|TRBJ2-1|-
CASVKETGGSEQFF
TGTGCCAGCGTTAAGGAAACAGGGGGCAGTGAGCAGTTCTTC
>TRBV7-8|TRBD1|TRBJ2-7|few
CASSSGTGVSYEQYF
TGTGCCAGCAGCTCCGGGACAGGGGTCTCCTACGAGCAGTACTTC
>TRBV29-1|-|TRBJ2-2|-
CSVVDRPGTANTGELFF
TGCAGCGTCGTAGATAGACCGGGAACAGCGAACACCGGGGAGCTGTTTTTT
>TRBV4-2|-|TRBJ1-2|once
CASRQLSNYGYTF
TGTGCCAGCCGACAGCTTTCTAACTATGGCTACACCTTC
>TRBV6-5|-|TRBJ1-4|-
CASTYGTGSNEKLFF
TGTGCCAGCACCTACGGTACAGGGTCTAATGAAAAACTGTTTTTT
>TRBV2|TRBD1|TRBJ1-3|-
CASRPGQGTGNTIYF
TGTGCCAGCAGACCGGGACAGGGGACTGGAAACACCATATATTTT
>TRBV2|TRBD2|TRBJ2-5|once
CASSEIGRGYQETQYF
TGTGCCAGCAGTGAAATAGGGCGGGGGTACCAAGAGACCCAGTACTTC
>TRBV18|-|TRBJ2-2|few
CASSPRTMNTGELFF
TGTGCCAGCTCACCAAGGACAATGAACACCGGGGAGCTGTTTTTT